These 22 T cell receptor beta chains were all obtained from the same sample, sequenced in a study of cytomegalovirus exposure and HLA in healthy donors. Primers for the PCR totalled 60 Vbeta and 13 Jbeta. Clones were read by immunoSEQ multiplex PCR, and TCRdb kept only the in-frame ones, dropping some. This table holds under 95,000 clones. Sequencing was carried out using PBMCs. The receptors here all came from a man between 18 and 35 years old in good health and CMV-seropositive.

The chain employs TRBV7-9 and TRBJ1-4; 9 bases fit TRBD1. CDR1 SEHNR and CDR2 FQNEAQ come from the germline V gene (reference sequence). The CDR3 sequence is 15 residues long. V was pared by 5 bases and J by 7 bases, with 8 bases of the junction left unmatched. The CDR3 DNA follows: TGTGCCAGCAGCCCCGGACAGGGGTTCGGTGAAAAACTGTTTTTT. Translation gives CASSPGQGFGEKLFF.

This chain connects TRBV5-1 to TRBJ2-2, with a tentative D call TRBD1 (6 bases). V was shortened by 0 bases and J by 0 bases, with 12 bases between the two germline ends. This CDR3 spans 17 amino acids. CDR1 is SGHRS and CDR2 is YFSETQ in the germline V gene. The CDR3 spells CASSLVTGTSNTGELFF. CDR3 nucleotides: TGCGCCAGCAGCTTGGTGACAGGAACCTCGAACACCGGGGAGCTGTTTTTT. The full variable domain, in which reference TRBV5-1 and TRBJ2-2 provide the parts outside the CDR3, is KAGVTQTPRYLIKTRGQQVTLSCSPISGHRSVSWYQQTPGQGLQFLFEYFSETQRNKGNFPGRFSGRQFSNSRSEMNVSTLELGDSALYLCASSLVTGTSNTGELFFGEGSRLTVL.

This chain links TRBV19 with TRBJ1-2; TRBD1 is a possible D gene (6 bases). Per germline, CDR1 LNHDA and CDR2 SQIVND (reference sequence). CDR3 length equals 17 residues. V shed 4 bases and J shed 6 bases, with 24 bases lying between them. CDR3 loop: CASSKKIQGSGGDGYTF. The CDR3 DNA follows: TGTGCCAGTAGTAAAAAAATACAGGGTTCTGGAGGTGATGGCTACACCTTC.

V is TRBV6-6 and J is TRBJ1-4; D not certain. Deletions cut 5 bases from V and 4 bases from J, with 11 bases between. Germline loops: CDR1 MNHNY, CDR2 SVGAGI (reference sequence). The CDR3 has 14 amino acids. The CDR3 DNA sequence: TGTGCCAGCAGTACGTGGAGACTTAATGAAAAACTGTTTTTT. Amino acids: CASSTWRLNEKLFF.

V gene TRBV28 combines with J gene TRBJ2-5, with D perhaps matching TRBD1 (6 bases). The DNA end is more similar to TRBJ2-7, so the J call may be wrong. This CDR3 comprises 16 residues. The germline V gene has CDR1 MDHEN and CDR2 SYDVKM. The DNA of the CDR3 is TGTGCCAGCAGTTTATTCGCAGGGGCAATGAACTACGAGCAGTACTTC. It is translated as CASSLFAGAMNYEQYF.

CDR3 residues: CASTPGTGDYGYTF. Here the CDR3 DNA reads TGTGCCAGCACACCCGGGACAGGTGACTATGGCTACACCTTC. This sequence joins TRBV6-1 and TRBJ1-2; 8 bases are shared with TRBD1. This CDR3 spans 14 amino acids. CDR1 is MNHNS and CDR2 is SASEGT in the germline V gene. Losses at the gene ends were 7 bases for V and 3 bases for J; bases not matched to a gene: 7.

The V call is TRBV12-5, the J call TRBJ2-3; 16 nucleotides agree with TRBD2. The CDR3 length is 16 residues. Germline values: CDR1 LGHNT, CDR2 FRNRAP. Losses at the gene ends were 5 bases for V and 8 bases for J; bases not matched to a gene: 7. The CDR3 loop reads CASGKGTSGRARTQYF. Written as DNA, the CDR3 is TGTGCTAGTGGTAAAGGGACTAGCGGGAGGGCCCGTACGCAGTATTTT.

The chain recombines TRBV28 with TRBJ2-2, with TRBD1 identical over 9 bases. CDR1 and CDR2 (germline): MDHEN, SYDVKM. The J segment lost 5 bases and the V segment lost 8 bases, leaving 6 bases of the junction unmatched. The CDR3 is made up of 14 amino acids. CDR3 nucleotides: TGTGCCAGCTGGACAGGGGATGGGACCGGGGAGCTGTTTTTT. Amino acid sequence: CASWTGDGTGELFF.

CDR3 loop: CASSFGGGPNIHTDTQYF. The DNA for the CDR3 is TGTGCCAGCAGTTTCGGGGGAGGACCCAACATCCACACAGATACGCAGTATTTT. V gene TRBV28 combines with J gene TRBJ2-3; D may be TRBD2 (6 bases). The CDR3 spans 18 residues. V was clipped by 3 bases and J by 2 bases, with 21 bases between them. Germline CDR1 reads MDHEN; CDR2 reads SYDVKM. Complete variable domain (other parts from reference TRBV28 and TRBJ2-3): DVKVTQSSRYLVKRTGEKVFLECVQDMDHENMFWYRQDPGLGLRLIYFSYDVKMKEKGDIPEGYSVSREKKERFSLILESASTNQTSMYLCASSFGGGPNIHTDTQYFGPGTRLTVL.

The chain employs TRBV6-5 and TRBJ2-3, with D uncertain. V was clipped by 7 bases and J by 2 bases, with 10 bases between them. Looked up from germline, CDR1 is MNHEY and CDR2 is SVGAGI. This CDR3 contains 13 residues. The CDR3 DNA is TGTGCCAGCATGGGTAGCAACACAGATACGCAGTATTTT. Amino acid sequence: CASMGSNTDTQYF.

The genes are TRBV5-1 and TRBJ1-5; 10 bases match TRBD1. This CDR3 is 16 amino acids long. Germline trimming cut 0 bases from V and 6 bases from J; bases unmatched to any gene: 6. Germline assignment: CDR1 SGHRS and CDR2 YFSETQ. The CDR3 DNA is TGCGCCAGCAGCTTGGGGGGACAGGGGAGGGCTCAGCCCCAGCATTTT. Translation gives CASSLGGQGRAQPQHF.

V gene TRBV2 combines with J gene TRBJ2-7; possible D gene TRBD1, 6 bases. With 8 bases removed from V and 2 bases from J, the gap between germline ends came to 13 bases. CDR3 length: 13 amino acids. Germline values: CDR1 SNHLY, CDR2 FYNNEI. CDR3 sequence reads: CASSAGVAYEQYF. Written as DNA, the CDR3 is TGTGCCAGCTCAGCAGGGGTGGCCTACGAGCAGTACTTC.

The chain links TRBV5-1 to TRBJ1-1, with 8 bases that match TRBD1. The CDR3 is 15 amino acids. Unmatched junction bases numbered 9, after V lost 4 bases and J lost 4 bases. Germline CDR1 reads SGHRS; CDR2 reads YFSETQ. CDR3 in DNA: TGCGCCAGCAGCCCCTGGACAGGGCTGGGCACTGAAGCTTTCTTT. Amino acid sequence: CASSPWTGLGTEAFF.

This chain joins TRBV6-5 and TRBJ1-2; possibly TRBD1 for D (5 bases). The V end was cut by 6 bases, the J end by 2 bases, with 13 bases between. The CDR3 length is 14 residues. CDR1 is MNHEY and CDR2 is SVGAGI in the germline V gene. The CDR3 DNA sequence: TGTGCCAGCAGCCCCGACAGACCGAACTATGGCTACACCTTC. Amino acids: CASSPDRPNYGYTF.

Here the CDR3 reads CASSLVMGLNTEAFF. The CDR3 nucleotides are TGCGCCAGCAGCTTGGTAATGGGGCTGAACACTGAAGCTTTCTTT. This chain uses TRBV5-1 with TRBJ1-1, with a possible D match to TRBD1 (5 bases). The CDR3 is 15 amino acids. The V end was cut by 0 bases, the J end by 0 bases, with 9 bases between. Germline V gives CDR1 SGHRS, CDR2 YFSETQ. Full variable domain (outside the CDR3, taken from reference TRBV5-1 and TRBJ1-1): KAGVTQTPRYLIKTRGQQVTLSCSPISGHRSVSWYQQTPGQGLQFLFEYFSETQRNKGNFPGRFSGRQFSNSRSEMNVSTLELGDSALYLCASSLVMGLNTEAFFGQGTRLTVV.

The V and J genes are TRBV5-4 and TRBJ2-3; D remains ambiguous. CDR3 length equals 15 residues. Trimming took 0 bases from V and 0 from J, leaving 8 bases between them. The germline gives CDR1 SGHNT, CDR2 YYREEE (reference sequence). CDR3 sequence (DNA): TGTGCCAGCAGCTTGGACCTCGGGAGCACAGATACGCAGTATTTT. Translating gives CASSLDLGSTDTQYF.

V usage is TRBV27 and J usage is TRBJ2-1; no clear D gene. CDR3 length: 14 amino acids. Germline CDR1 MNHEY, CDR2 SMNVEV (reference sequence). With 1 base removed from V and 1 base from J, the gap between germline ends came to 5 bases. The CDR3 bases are TGTGCCAGCAGTTTATTAGATTCCTACAATGAGCAGTTCTTC. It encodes CASSLLDSYNEQFF.

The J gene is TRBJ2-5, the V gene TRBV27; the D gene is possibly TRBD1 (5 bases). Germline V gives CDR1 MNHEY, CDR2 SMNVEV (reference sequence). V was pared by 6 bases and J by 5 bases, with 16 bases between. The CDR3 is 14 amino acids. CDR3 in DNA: TGTGCCAGCAGCCCGCAGGGAATGGGGGAGACCCAGTACTTC. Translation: CASSPQGMGETQYF.

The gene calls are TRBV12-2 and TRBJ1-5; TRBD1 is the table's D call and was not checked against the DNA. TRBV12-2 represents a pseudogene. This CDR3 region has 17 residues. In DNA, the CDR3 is TGTGCAAGTCGCTTACCCCGCTGGTCAGGGAGCAATCAGCCCCAGCATTTT. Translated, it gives CASRLPRWSGSNQPQHF.

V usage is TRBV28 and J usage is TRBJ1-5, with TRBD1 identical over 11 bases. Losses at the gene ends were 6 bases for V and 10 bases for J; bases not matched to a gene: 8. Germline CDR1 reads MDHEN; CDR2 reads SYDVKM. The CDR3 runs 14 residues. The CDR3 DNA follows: TGTGCCAGCAGGTGGACAGGGGGCTTAAGTCCCCAGCATTTT. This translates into CASRWTGGLSPQHF.

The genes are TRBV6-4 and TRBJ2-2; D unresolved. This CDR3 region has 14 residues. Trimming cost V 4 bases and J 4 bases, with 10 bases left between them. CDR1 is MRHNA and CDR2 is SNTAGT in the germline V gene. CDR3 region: CASSASGSTGELFF. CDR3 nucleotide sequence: TGTGCCAGCAGTGCGTCAGGATCCACCGGGGAGCTGTTTTTT.

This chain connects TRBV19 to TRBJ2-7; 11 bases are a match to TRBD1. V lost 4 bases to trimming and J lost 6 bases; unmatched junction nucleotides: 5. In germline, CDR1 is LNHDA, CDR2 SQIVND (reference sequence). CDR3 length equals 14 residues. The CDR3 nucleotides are TGTGCCAGTAGTACGACCGGGACAGGGGGCGAGCAGTACTTC. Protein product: CASSTTGTGGEQYF.